A selection of T cell receptor beta chains follows, all from one sample in a study of a mutant IDH1 vaccine in newly diagnosed glioma. The assay was immunoSEQ multiplex PCR, and TCRdb's table has in-frame clones only and misses some. The table lists roughly 31,000 clones, roughly four fifths of them singletons, with about 28% in the top ten. These TCRs are of unknown antigen specificity. The specimen comprised PBMCs, sampled from a glioma patient whose treatment included an IDH1 peptide vaccine. These receptors were taken from a man aged 30 to 45 with glioma. CDR3s include the opening cysteine and the closing phenylalanine or tryptophan.

CDR3 protein: CSVEQAGEKLFF
J gene: TRBJ1-4
V gene: TRBV29-1

CDR3 protein: CAWSPRGGLVNTEAFF
J gene: TRBJ1-1
V gene: TRBV30

CDR3 protein: CASSQTGGNYGYTF
J gene: TRBJ1-2
V gene: TRBV9

CDR3 protein: CASSYHTGLPSEYGYTF
J gene: TRBJ1-2
V gene: TRBV7-9

CDR3 protein: CASSEVGQGTGELFF
J gene: TRBJ2-2
V gene: TRBV6-1

CDR3 protein: CASSLQVGVLGNTIYF
J gene: TRBJ1-3
V gene: TRBV5-8

CDR3 protein: CASSSLGGYTF
J gene: TRBJ1-2
V gene: TRBV6-5

CDR3 protein: CASSGGSGRGNTQYF
J gene: TRBJ2-3
V gene: TRBV9

CDR3 protein: CASSFVRGDYNEQFF
J gene: TRBJ2-1
V gene: TRBV27

CDR3 protein: CASSLRTSSGANVLTF
J gene: TRBJ2-6
V gene: TRBV27

CDR3 protein: CASSLREGGGFNYGYTF
J gene: TRBJ1-2
V gene: TRBV27

CDR3 protein: CAISESWLQGDEKLFF
J gene: TRBJ1-4
V gene: TRBV10-3

CDR3 protein: CASSYSLADPYEQYF
J gene: TRBJ2-7
V gene: TRBV6-5

CDR3 protein: CASSLEGGRSPLHF
J gene: TRBJ1-6
V gene: TRBV5-4

CDR3 protein: CASNTGNQPQHF
J gene: TRBJ1-5
V gene: TRBV2

CDR3 protein: CASRASSGRTHEQYF
J gene: TRBJ2-7
V gene: TRBV2

CDR3 protein: CASSNTRSSYNEQFF
J gene: TRBJ2-1
V gene: TRBV2

CDR3 protein: CASSAGDSGNTIYF
J gene: TRBJ1-3
V gene: TRBV2

CDR3 protein: CASSLGLAGQLDTQYF
J gene: TRBJ2-3
V gene: TRBV7-9

CDR3 protein: CASSPGPDSNQPQHF
J gene: TRBJ1-5
V gene: TRBV4-1

CDR3 protein: CATSATGVTYEQYF
J gene: TRBJ2-7
V gene: TRBV6-1

CDR3 protein: CASSVDGVGSNTGELFF
J gene: TRBJ2-2
V gene: TRBV9

CDR3 protein: CASSLSQRQLGGYTF
J gene: TRBJ1-2
V gene: TRBV7-2

CDR3 protein: CASRTGNDYEQYF
J gene: TRBJ2-7
V gene: TRBV27